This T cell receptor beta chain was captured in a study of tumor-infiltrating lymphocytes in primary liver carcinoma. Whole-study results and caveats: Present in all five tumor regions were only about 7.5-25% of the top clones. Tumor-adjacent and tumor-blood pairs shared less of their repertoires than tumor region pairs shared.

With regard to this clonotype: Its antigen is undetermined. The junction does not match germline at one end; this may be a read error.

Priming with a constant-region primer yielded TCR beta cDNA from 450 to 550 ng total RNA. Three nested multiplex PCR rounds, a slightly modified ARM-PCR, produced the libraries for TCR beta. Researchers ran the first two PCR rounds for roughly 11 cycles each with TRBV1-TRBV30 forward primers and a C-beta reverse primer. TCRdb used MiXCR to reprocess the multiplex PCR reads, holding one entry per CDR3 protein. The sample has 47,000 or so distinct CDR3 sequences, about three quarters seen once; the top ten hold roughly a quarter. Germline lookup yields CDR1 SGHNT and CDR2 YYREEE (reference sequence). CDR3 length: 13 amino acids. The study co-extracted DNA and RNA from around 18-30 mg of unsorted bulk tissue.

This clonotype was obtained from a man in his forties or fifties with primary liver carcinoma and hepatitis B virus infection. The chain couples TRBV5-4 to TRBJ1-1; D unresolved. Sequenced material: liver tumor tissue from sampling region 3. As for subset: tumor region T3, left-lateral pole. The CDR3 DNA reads TGTGCCAGCAGCTTCCCAGACCGTACTGAGGCTTTCTTT. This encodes CASSFPDRTEAFF.